These T cell receptor beta chains were read from a single sample in a study of blood T cell repertoires in COVID-19. TCRdb keeps only in-frame clones here, not all; method: immunoSEQ multiplex PCR. The table shows more than 200,000 clones, with 70% to 90% occurring only once. The sequencing sample was made of PBMCs or T cells enriched from blood (not recorded which). These TCRs come from a man aged 25-45 years who had recovered from COVID-19. Each CDR3 is given with its conserved first and last residue. Fields, in order: V gene, CDR3 length, clone size, D gene, J gene, CDR3 protein, CDR3 DNA. A D gene is named only where the DNA matches it firmly. Clone size is not always given. Where it is, it says once, few, many or a class for expanded clones.

V gene: TRBV7-9; CDR3 length: 16; clone size: NA; D gene: TRBD1; J gene: TRBJ2-2; CDR3 protein: CASSYSQGAGAGELFF; CDR3 DNA: TGTGCCAGCAGCTATTCTCAGGGGGCTGGGGCCGGGGAGCTGTTTTTT
V gene: TRBV29-1; CDR3 length: 14; clone size: NA; D gene: TRBD2; J gene: TRBJ2-1; CDR3 protein: CSVLSGRGSNEQFF; CDR3 DNA: TGCAGCGTCCTTAGCGGGAGGGGTTCCAATGAGCAGTTCTTC
V gene: TRBV5-6; CDR3 length: 13; clone size: NA; D gene: NA; J gene: TRBJ1-5; CDR3 protein: CASGAGPNQPQHF; CDR3 DNA: TGTGCCAGCGGGGCAGGTCCTAATCAGCCCCAGCATTTT
V gene: TRBV12-3/TRBV12-4; CDR3 length: 13; clone size: NA; D gene: TRBD1; J gene: TRBJ1-2; CDR3 protein: CASTKGQGKGYTF; CDR3 DNA: TGTGCCAGCACCAAAGGACAGGGCAAAGGCTACACCTTC
V gene: TRBV7-2; CDR3 length: 15; clone size: NA; D gene: TRBD2; J gene: TRBJ2-1; CDR3 protein: CASSTVAGSRNEQFF; CDR3 DNA: TGTGCCAGCAGCACCGTAGCGGGGTCTAGGAATGAGCAGTTCTTC
V gene: TRBV7-9; CDR3 length: 13; clone size: NA; D gene: NA; J gene: TRBJ2-7; CDR3 protein: CASSLERVGEQYF; CDR3 DNA: TGTGCCAGCAGCTTAGAGAGGGTGGGCGAGCAGTACTTC
V gene: TRBV19; CDR3 length: 14; clone size: NA; D gene: NA; J gene: TRBJ2-5; CDR3 protein: CASSIIGRAGTQYF; CDR3 DNA: TGTGCCAGTAGTATTATTGGTAGGGCGGGGACCCAGTACTTC
V gene: TRBV7-2; CDR3 length: 15; clone size: NA; D gene: TRBD1; J gene: TRBJ1-5; CDR3 protein: CASSKTGIGNQPQHF; CDR3 DNA: TGTGCCAGCAGCAAGACAGGGATTGGCAATCAGCCCCAGCATTTT
V gene: TRBV29-1; CDR3 length: 13; clone size: NA; D gene: NA; J gene: TRBJ1-5; CDR3 protein: CSVEEVGGQPQHF; CDR3 DNA: TGCAGCGTTGAAGAAGTGGGGGGACAGCCCCAGCATTTT
V gene: TRBV5-1; CDR3 length: 14; clone size: NA; D gene: TRBD1; J gene: TRBJ2-5; CDR3 protein: CASSLGDREETQYF; CDR3 DNA: TGCGCCAGCAGCTTGGGGGACAGGGAAGAGACCCAGTACTTC
V gene: TRBV5-1; CDR3 length: 15; clone size: NA; D gene: NA; J gene: TRBJ1-2; CDR3 protein: CASSLLREGQLGYTF; CDR3 DNA: TGCGCCAGCAGCTTATTACGGGAGGGGCAATTGGGCTACACCTTC
V gene: TRBV7-9; CDR3 length: 11; clone size: NA; D gene: NA; J gene: TRBJ2-7; CDR3 protein: CASSLFGEQYF; CDR3 DNA: TGTGCCAGCAGCTTATTCGGTGAGCAGTACTTC
V gene: TRBV7-9; CDR3 length: 15; clone size: NA; D gene: TRBD1; J gene: TRBJ1-1; CDR3 protein: CASRRDRESNTEAFF; CDR3 DNA: TGTGCCAGCAGAAGAGACAGGGAATCGAACACTGAAGCTTTCTTT
V gene: TRBV11-3; CDR3 length: 17; clone size: NA; D gene: NA; J gene: TRBJ1-2; CDR3 protein: CASRLIPRVRFSYGYTF; CDR3 DNA: TGTGCCAGCAGGCTCATTCCCAGGGTAAGATTTAGCTATGGCTACACCTTC
V gene: TRBV19; CDR3 length: 15; clone size: NA; D gene: NA; J gene: TRBJ1-2; CDR3 protein: CASKQQGGKNYGYTF; CDR3 DNA: TGTGCCAGTAAGCAACAGGGTGGAAAGAACTATGGCTACACCTTC
V gene: TRBV10-3; CDR3 length: 17; clone size: NA; D gene: NA; J gene: TRBJ1-1; CDR3 protein: CAISYTRGGGQNTEAFF; CDR3 DNA: TGTGCCATCAGCTACACAAGAGGGGGGGGGCAGAACACTGAAGCTTTCTTT
V gene: TRBV7-8; CDR3 length: 13; clone size: once; D gene: NA; J gene: TRBJ2-2; CDR3 protein: CASSHRFTGELFF; CDR3 DNA: TGTGCCAGCAGCCACAGGTTCACCGGGGAGCTGTTTTTT
V gene: TRBV11-2; CDR3 length: 12; clone size: NA; D gene: NA; J gene: TRBJ2-1; CDR3 protein: CASSPDGNEQFF; CDR3 DNA: TGTGCCAGCAGCCCAGACGGGAATGAGCAGTTCTTC
V gene: TRBV11-2; CDR3 length: 16; clone size: few; D gene: TRBD1; J gene: TRBJ1-6; CDR3 protein: CASSLAKTGGDSPLHF; CDR3 DNA: TGTGCCAGCAGCTTAGCAAAAACAGGGGGAGATTCACCCCTCCACTTT
V gene: TRBV6-1; CDR3 length: 15; clone size: NA; D gene: TRBD2; J gene: TRBJ2-1; CDR3 protein: CASSDSSGRVYEQFF; CDR3 DNA: TGTGCCAGCAGTGATAGTAGCGGGAGGGTCTATGAGCAGTTCTTC
V gene: TRBV30; CDR3 length: 16; clone size: few; D gene: NA; J gene: TRBJ2-1; CDR3 protein: CAWSVLGLPSYNEQFF; CDR3 DNA: TGTGCCTGGAGTGTACTGGGCCTTCCCTCCTACAATGAGCAGTTCTTC
V gene: TRBV7-8; CDR3 length: 15; clone size: NA; D gene: NA; J gene: TRBJ2-1; CDR3 protein: CASSPSPSAYNEQFF; CDR3 DNA: TGTGCCAGCAGCCCCTCTCCATCGGCCTACAATGAGCAGTTCTTC
V gene: TRBV7-3; CDR3 length: 14; clone size: NA; D gene: TRBD2; J gene: TRBJ2-1; CDR3 protein: CASSLGGKYNEQFF; CDR3 DNA: TGTGCCAGCTCCCTGGGGGGGAAGTACAATGAGCAGTTCTTC
V gene: TRBV9; CDR3 length: 15; clone size: once; D gene: TRBD1; J gene: TRBJ1-1; CDR3 protein: CASSPRDRGNTEAFF; CDR3 DNA: TGTGCCAGCAGCCCAAGGGACAGGGGGAACACTGAAGCTTTCTTT
V gene: TRBV23-1; CDR3 length: 19; clone size: NA; D gene: NA; J gene: TRBJ1-6; CDR3 protein: CASSHHSSPFNSYNSPLHF; CDR3 DNA: TGCGCCAGCAGTCACCACAGTTCCCCCTTTAACTCCTATAATTCACCCCTCCACTTT
V gene: TRBV7-8; CDR3 length: 15; clone size: NA; D gene: NA; J gene: TRBJ2-2; CDR3 protein: CASSKAGTNTGELFF; CDR3 DNA: TGTGCCAGCAGCAAAGCGGGTACGAACACCGGGGAGCTGTTTTTT
V gene: TRBV3-1/TRBV3-2; CDR3 length: 17; clone size: NA; D gene: NA; J gene: TRBJ2-1; CDR3 protein: CASSLTRLERTYNEQFF; CDR3 DNA: TGTGCCAGCAGCCTCACCCGTCTCGAGAGAACCTACAATGAGCAGTTCTTC
V gene: TRBV6-5; CDR3 length: 15; clone size: NA; D gene: TRBD1; J gene: TRBJ1-6; CDR3 protein: CASSYSEGASSPLHF; CDR3 DNA: TGTGCCAGCAGTTACTCGGAGGGGGCAAGCTCACCCCTCCACTTT
V gene: TRBV5-1; CDR3 length: 16; clone size: once; D gene: NA; J gene: TRBJ2-1; CDR3 protein: CASTLSTDRTYNEQFF; CDR3 DNA: TGCGCCAGCACCCTTAGCACTGACAGGACCTACAATGAGCAGTTCTTC
V gene: TRBV6-5; CDR3 length: 14; clone size: once; D gene: NA; J gene: TRBJ1-2; CDR3 protein: CASGGGRNNYGYTF; CDR3 DNA: TGTGCCAGCGGGGGAGGCAGGAATAACTATGGCTACACCTTC
V gene: TRBV19; CDR3 length: 15; clone size: NA; D gene: NA; J gene: TRBJ2-7; CDR3 protein: CASSMPEGKPYEQYF; CDR3 DNA: TGTGCCAGTAGTATGCCGGAGGGAAAGCCCTACGAGCAGTACTTC
V gene: TRBV5-5; CDR3 length: 15; clone size: few; D gene: TRBD1; J gene: TRBJ1-6; CDR3 protein: CASSFWDRENSPLHF; CDR3 DNA: TGTGCCAGCAGCTTTTGGGACAGGGAAAATTCACCCCTCCACTTT
V gene: TRBV29-1; CDR3 length: 15; clone size: NA; D gene: NA; J gene: TRBJ2-2; CDR3 protein: CSVLVARSNTGELFF; CDR3 DNA: TGCAGCGTTTTGGTCGCCAGATCGAACACCGGGGAGCTGTTTTTT
V gene: TRBV6-5; CDR3 length: 15; clone size: NA; D gene: NA; J gene: TRBJ1-5; CDR3 protein: CASSYTPGSNQPQHF; CDR3 DNA: TGTGCCAGCAGTTATACCCCGGGAAGCAATCAGCCCCAGCATTTT
V gene: TRBV11-2; CDR3 length: 14; clone size: NA; D gene: NA; J gene: TRBJ1-1; CDR3 protein: CASSGFKSGTEAFF; CDR3 DNA: TGTGCCAGCAGCGGATTTAAGTCGGGCACTGAAGCTTTCTTT
V gene: TRBV7-6; CDR3 length: 15; clone size: NA; D gene: NA; J gene: TRBJ2-7; CDR3 protein: CASSLGSSLNYEQYF; CDR3 DNA: TGTGCCAGCAGCTTAGGTAGTAGCCTGAACTACGAGCAGTACTTC
V gene: TRBV9; CDR3 length: 18; clone size: NA; D gene: TRBD1; J gene: TRBJ2-2; CDR3 protein: CASSVGQSPDSDTGELFF; CDR3 DNA: TGTGCCAGCAGCGTGGGACAGTCGCCTGACTCTGACACCGGGGAGCTGTTTTTT
V gene: TRBV27; CDR3 length: 16; clone size: NA; D gene: NA; J gene: TRBJ1-2; CDR3 protein: CASSFGRVDGNYGYTF; CDR3 DNA: TGTGCCAGCAGTTTTGGCAGGGTTGACGGGAACTATGGCTACACCTTC
V gene: TRBV19; CDR3 length: 17; clone size: NA; D gene: TRBD2; J gene: TRBJ2-2; CDR3 protein: CASKSSTSGSPSGELFF; CDR3 DNA: TGTGCCAGTAAGTCCTCGACTAGCGGGAGTCCTTCCGGGGAGCTGTTTTTT
V gene: TRBV11-3; CDR3 length: 20; clone size: NA; D gene: TRBD2; J gene: TRBJ2-1; CDR3 protein: CASILEGLAGRTGGYNEQFF; CDR3 DNA: TGTGCCAGCATCCTAGAGGGACTAGCGGGTAGGACGGGGGGGTACAATGAGCAGTTCTTC
V gene: TRBV20-1; CDR3 length: 14; clone size: NA; D gene: TRBD1; J gene: TRBJ1-5; CDR3 protein: CSASGDRADQPQHF; CDR3 DNA: TGCAGTGCTAGTGGAGACAGGGCAGATCAGCCCCAGCATTTT
V gene: TRBV29-1; CDR3 length: 14; clone size: NA; D gene: TRBD1; J gene: TRBJ2-7; CDR3 protein: CSAASRDRAYEQYF; CDR3 DNA: TGCAGCGCTGCAAGCCGGGACAGGGCCTACGAGCAGTACTTC
V gene: TRBV5-8; CDR3 length: 14; clone size: NA; D gene: TRBD1; J gene: TRBJ1-6; CDR3 protein: CASSLTGVDSPLHF; CDR3 DNA: TGTGCCAGCAGCTTGACAGGGGTTGATTCACCCCTCCACTTT
V gene: TRBV4-3; CDR3 length: 16; clone size: NA; D gene: NA; J gene: TRBJ2-2; CDR3 protein: CASSQIAYRDTGELFF; CDR3 DNA: TGCGCCAGCAGCCAAATCGCCTACAGGGACACCGGGGAGCTGTTTTTT
V gene: TRBV25-1; CDR3 length: 16; clone size: NA; D gene: TRBD1; J gene: TRBJ2-2; CDR3 protein: CASSESYRGDTGELFF; CDR3 DNA: TGTGCCAGCAGTGAATCCTACAGGGGGGACACCGGGGAGCTGTTTTTT
V gene: TRBV5-1; CDR3 length: 15; clone size: few; D gene: TRBD1; J gene: TRBJ1-2; CDR3 protein: CASSVTGGLAYGYTF; CDR3 DNA: TGCGCCAGCAGCGTTACAGGGGGTCTGGCCTATGGCTACACCTTC
V gene: TRBV30; CDR3 length: 14; clone size: NA; D gene: TRBD1; J gene: TRBJ2-7; CDR3 protein: CAWMVGQAGSEQYF; CDR3 DNA: TGTGCCTGGATGGTGGGACAGGCGGGGTCCGAGCAGTACTTC
V gene: TRBV6-2/TRBV6-3; CDR3 length: 15; clone size: NA; D gene: TRBD1; J gene: TRBJ1-5; CDR3 protein: CASSFFQGAVEPQHF; CDR3 DNA: TGTGCCAGCAGTTTTTTCCAGGGGGCGGTTGAGCCCCAGCATTTT
V gene: TRBV5-1; CDR3 length: 14; clone size: NA; D gene: TRBD1; J gene: TRBJ1-4; CDR3 protein: CASSPTGKDEKLFF; CDR3 DNA: TGCGCCAGCAGCCCGACAGGGAAGGACGAAAAACTGTTTTTT
V gene: TRBV12-3/TRBV12-4; CDR3 length: 13; clone size: NA; D gene: TRBD1; J gene: TRBJ1-2; CDR3 protein: CASSSQGDYGYTF; CDR3 DNA: TGTGCCAGCAGTAGTCAGGGGGACTATGGCTACACCTTC
V gene: TRBV18; CDR3 length: 14; clone size: NA; D gene: NA; J gene: TRBJ2-5; CDR3 protein: CASSPLDLQETQYF; CDR3 DNA: TGTGCCAGCTCACCACTAGACTTACAAGAGACCCAGTACTTC
V gene: TRBV7-3; CDR3 length: 13; clone size: NA; D gene: NA; J gene: TRBJ1-1; CDR3 protein: CASSGQKNTEAFF; CDR3 DNA: TGTGCCAGCAGTGGACAGAAGAACACTGAAGCTTTCTTT
V gene: TRBV27; CDR3 length: 15; clone size: NA; D gene: NA; J gene: TRBJ1-1; CDR3 protein: CASSRSGEADTEAFF; CDR3 DNA: TGTGCCAGCAGCAGAAGCGGGGAGGCGGACACTGAAGCTTTCTTT
V gene: TRBV11-2; CDR3 length: 15; clone size: NA; D gene: TRBD1; J gene: TRBJ1-2; CDR3 protein: CASSSDRAENYGYTF; CDR3 DNA: TGTGCCAGCAGCTCTGACAGGGCCGAAAACTATGGCTACACCTTC
V gene: TRBV7-9; CDR3 length: 15; clone size: NA; D gene: NA; J gene: TRBJ1-4; CDR3 protein: CASSRRQTTNEKLFF; CDR3 DNA: TGTGCCAGCAGCAGAAGACAGACAACTAATGAAAAACTGTTTTTT
V gene: TRBV18; CDR3 length: 17; clone size: NA; D gene: TRBD2; J gene: TRBJ2-1; CDR3 protein: CASSPPRMGGSGDEQFF; CDR3 DNA: TGTGCCAGCTCACCACCGCGTATGGGCGGGAGCGGGGATGAGCAGTTCTTC
V gene: TRBV7-2; CDR3 length: 16; clone size: once; D gene: TRBD1; J gene: TRBJ1-1; CDR3 protein: CASLSGTGARNTEAFF; CDR3 DNA: TGTGCCAGCCTATCGGGAACAGGGGCCCGGAACACTGAAGCTTTCTTT
V gene: TRBV2; CDR3 length: 14; clone size: NA; D gene: NA; J gene: TRBJ1-6; CDR3 protein: CASRYSGFGSPLHF; CDR3 DNA: TGTGCCAGCAGGTACTCGGGGTTTGGTTCACCCCTCCACTTT
V gene: TRBV6-5; CDR3 length: 16; clone size: few; D gene: TRBD1; J gene: TRBJ1-2; CDR3 protein: CASSYSITGVAYGYTF; CDR3 DNA: TGTGCCAGCAGTTACTCCATTACAGGGGTGGCCTATGGCTACACCTTC